This paragraph covers one T cell receptor (beta chain) sequence. The antigen is not known. This sample was included in a study of T cells in Graves' hyperthyroidism and ophthalmopathy. The study's findings and limits: In blood, most of the thyroid clonotypes expanded above 0.001 were also present. Ophthalmopathy, as predicted by the model, came a median about six months after the prediction.

Based on clinical symptoms, serum thyroxine and TRAb, thyroid ultrasound and orbital computed tomography, diagnoses were reached. There were TCR beta CDR3 regions amplified from RNA transcripts. The HTBI primer set was used in a first-round RT-PCR of the TCR CDR3. TCRdb fed the multiplex PCR reads into MiXCR, producing one record per CDR3 protein. The table lists approximately 640,000 distinct CDR3 sequences, 45% of them singletons, with less than 9.5% in the top ten. This CDR3 has 15 amino acids. Germline V gene data show CDR1 as SGHDN and CDR2 as FVKESK. With 0 bases removed from V and 4 bases from J, the gap between germline ends came to 10 bases.

The sample comprised peripheral blood or thyroid tissue (not recorded which). J is TRBJ1-3 and V is TRBV14; D is ambiguous. The receptor's source is an adult man with Graves' disease, either hyperthyroidism or ophthalmopathy (not recorded which). CDR3 DNA: TGTGCCAGCAGCCAAGATCTCCTTCCGGGAAACACCATATATTTT. This encodes CASSQDLLPGNTIYF.